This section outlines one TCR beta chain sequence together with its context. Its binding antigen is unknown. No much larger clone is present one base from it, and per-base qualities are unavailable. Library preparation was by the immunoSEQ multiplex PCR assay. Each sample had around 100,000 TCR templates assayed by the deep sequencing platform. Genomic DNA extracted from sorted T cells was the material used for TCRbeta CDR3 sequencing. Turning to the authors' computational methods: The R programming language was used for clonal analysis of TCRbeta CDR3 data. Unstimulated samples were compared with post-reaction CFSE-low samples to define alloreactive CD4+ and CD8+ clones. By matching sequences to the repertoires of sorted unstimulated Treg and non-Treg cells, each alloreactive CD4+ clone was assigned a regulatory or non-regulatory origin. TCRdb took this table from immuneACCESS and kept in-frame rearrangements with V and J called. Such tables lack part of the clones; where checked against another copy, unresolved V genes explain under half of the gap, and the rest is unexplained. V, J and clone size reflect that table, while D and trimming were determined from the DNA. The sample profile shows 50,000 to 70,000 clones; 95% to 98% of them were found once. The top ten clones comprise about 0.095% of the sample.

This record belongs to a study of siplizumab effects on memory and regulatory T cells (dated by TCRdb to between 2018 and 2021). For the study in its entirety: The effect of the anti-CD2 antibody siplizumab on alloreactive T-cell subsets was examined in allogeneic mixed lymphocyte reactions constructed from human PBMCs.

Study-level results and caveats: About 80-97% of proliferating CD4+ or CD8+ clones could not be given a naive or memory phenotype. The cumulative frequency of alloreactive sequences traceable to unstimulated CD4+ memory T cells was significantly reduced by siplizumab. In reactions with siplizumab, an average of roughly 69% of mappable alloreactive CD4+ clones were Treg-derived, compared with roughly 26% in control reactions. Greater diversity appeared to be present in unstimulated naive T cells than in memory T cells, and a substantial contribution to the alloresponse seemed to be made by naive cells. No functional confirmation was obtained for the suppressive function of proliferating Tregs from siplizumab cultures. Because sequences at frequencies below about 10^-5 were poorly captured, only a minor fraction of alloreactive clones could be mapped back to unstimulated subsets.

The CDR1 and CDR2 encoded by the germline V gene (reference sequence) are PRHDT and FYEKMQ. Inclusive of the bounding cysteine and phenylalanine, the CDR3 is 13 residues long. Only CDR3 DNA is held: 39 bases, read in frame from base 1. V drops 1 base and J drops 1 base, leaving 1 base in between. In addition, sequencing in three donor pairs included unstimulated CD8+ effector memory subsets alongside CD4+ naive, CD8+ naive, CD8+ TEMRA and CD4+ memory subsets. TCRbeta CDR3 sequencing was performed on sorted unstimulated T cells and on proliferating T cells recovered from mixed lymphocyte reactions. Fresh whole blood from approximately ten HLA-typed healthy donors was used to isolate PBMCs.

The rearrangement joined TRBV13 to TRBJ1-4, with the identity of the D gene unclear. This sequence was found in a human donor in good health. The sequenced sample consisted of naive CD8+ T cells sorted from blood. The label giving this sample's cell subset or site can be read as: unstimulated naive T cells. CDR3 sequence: CASSLETNEKLFF. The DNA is TGTGCCAGCAGCTTAGAAACTAATGAAAAACTGTTTTTT.